One sample yielded the 9 T cell receptor beta chains listed below, sequenced in a study of control samples from healthy donors and cancer patients. Clones were read by immunoSEQ multiplex PCR, and TCRdb kept only the in-frame ones, dropping some. Among about 150,000 clones, about 90% were seen once, and the ten largest hold 0.68%. Material for sequencing was blood. The receptors originated from a woman in her twenties or thirties in good health.

This chain uses TRBV9 with TRBJ1-1; D may be TRBD1 (6 bases). In germline, CDR1 is SGDLS, CDR2 YYNGEE. Between the trimmed V and J ends, which lost 7 bases and 4 bases, there was a span of 11 bases. This CDR3 region has 12 residues. This CDR3 reads CASGGGGTEAFF. In DNA form, the CDR3 reads TGTGCCAGCGGAGGGGGGGGCACTGAAGCTTTCTTT.

The chain recombines TRBV15 with TRBJ2-3, with a tentative D call TRBD1 (5 bases). The CDR3 is made up of 15 amino acids. Germline CDR1 LNHNV, CDR2 YYDKDF (reference sequence). Trimming left V 1 base short and J 1 base short, with 9 bases between. CDR3 residues: CATSRAGSGTDTQYF. In DNA form, the CDR3 reads TGTGCCACCAGCAGAGCAGGGTCAGGCACAGATACGCAGTATTTT.

The chain combines TRBV5-1 with TRBJ2-1; no firm D call. In germline, CDR1 is SGHRS, CDR2 YFSETQ. V was trimmed by 0 bases and J by 0 bases, leaving 4 bases between them. The CDR3 spans 14 residues. CDR3 in DNA: TGCGCCAGCAGCTTGGGGTTCTCCTACAATGAGCAGTTCTTC. Residues: CASSLGFSYNEQFF.

This clone was recorded once. Other DNA sequences in this specimen translate into the identical CDR3. J is TRBJ1-1 and V is TRBV7-9; D gene unclear. This CDR3 spans 13 amino acids. V was trimmed by 1 base and J by 1 base, leaving 4 bases between them. Germline V gene lookup returns CDR1 SEHNR and CDR2 FQNEAQ (reference sequence). CDR3 sequence (DNA): TGTGCCAGCAGCTTAGGACAGAACACTGAAGCTTTCTTT. It translates to CASSLGQNTEAFF.

This chain uses TRBV14 with TRBJ2-1; the match to TRBD1 covers 9 bases. The trim removed 4 bases at V and 6 bases at J, leaving 13 bases unmatched. This CDR3 has 17 amino acids. Germline CDR1 and CDR2: SGHDN and FVKESK. CDR3 sequence reads: CASSLLTWDRVRNEQFF. The CDR3 nucleotides read TGTGCCAGCAGCCTCCTGACGTGGGACAGGGTCCGCAATGAGCAGTTCTTC.

The chain is built from TRBV12-3 or TRBV12-4 and TRBJ1-1; D perhaps matches TRBD1 (5 bases). The CDR3 extends over 12 amino acids. V was cut by 10 bases and J by 4 bases, with 13 bases left in between. CDR3 nucleotides: TGTGCCACAGACAAGGGGTCCACTGAAGCTTTCTTT. As protein: CATDKGSTEAFF.

The CDR3 region is CASSDSKGSYGYTF. The DNA of the CDR3 is TGTGCCAGCAGTGACTCGAAGGGGTCCTATGGCTACACCTTC. The chain carries TRBV6-4 and TRBJ1-2; the D gene is possibly TRBD1 (5 bases). CDR3 length: 14 amino acids. Germline assignment: CDR1 MRHNA and CDR2 SNTAGT. The V end was cut by 0 bases, the J end by 4 bases, with 9 bases between.

The V and J genes are TRBV11-2 and TRBJ2-3; no clear D. Germline CDR1 reads SGHAT; CDR2 reads FQNNGV. The CDR3 is made up of 16 amino acids. V lost 2 bases and J 0 bases, leaving 12 bases between the germline ends. The CDR3 sequence is CASSLSSYTSTDTQYF. DNA of the CDR3: TGTGCCAGCAGCTTAAGTAGCTACACGAGCACAGATACGCAGTATTTT.

In nucleotides, the CDR3 is TGCGCCAGCAGTGCTAGCGGAACTAGCACAGATACGCAGTATTTT. It encodes CASSASGTSTDTQYF. The chain carries TRBV5-1 and TRBJ2-3; 7 bases match TRBD2. This CDR3 contains 15 residues. Germline lookup yields CDR1 SGHRS and CDR2 YFSETQ. Germline trimming cut 5 bases from V and 0 bases from J; bases unmatched to any gene: 6.